The entry below gives a single T cell receptor beta chain sequence along with its context. Its antigen is currently unknown. This record comes from a study of T cells in localized non-small cell lung cancer. Study-wide findings and caveats: There was an association of higher blood T cell density with longer overall survival.

The V end lost 6 bases, the J end lost 2 bases, and 16 bases lay between the germline ends. The CDR3 extends over 16 amino acids. Germline-derived CDR1 and CDR2 are MDHEN and SYDVKM. Produced via immunoSEQ multiplex PCR; TCRdb's table is partial and in-frame only. In the table there are around 50,000 clones, 70% to 90% of which are singletons. This chain uses TRBV28 with TRBJ2-2; D ambiguous. The sequence was obtained from a male donor older than 55 with stage III squamous cell lung carcinoma. The specimen comprised peripheral blood, sampled before any cancer treatment. This CDR3 is CASSNLRAANTGELFF. CDR3 coding DNA: TGTGCCAGCAGCAACCTCCGGGCCGCTAACACCGGGGAGCTGTTTTTT.